The present entry profiles one T cell receptor (beta chain) with its context. The repertoire was sequenced with immunoSEQ multiplex PCR; TCRdb's copy has only in-frame clones and lacks some. The sample includes approximately 100,000 clones, around 93% seen only once; the top ten take over 0.7%. This specimen belongs to a study of T cell changes during pregnancy in multiple sclerosis. Germline lookup yields CDR1 MNHNS and CDR2 SASEGT. The ends were cut back, 11 bases at V and 6 bases at J, with 17 bases in the middle. The CDR3 is made up of 13 amino acids. The chain joins TRBV6-1 to TRBJ2-1, with a weak D call TRBD2 (7 bases). The receptor was isolated from a female donor with multiple sclerosis, enrolled in a pregnancy study. The material was peripheral blood, obtained before pregnancy. The CDR3 nucleotides are TGTGCCTGCGGCCTGAGGGGGGGCAATGAGCAGTTCTTC. Encoded protein: CACGLRGGNEQFF.